The clone carrying this TCR beta chain was seen more than once but under ten times. Its matching antigen is unknown. Via MiXCR, TCRdb re-called the reads, giving one row per CDR3 protein. The table shows around 49,000 distinct CDR3 sequences, with 20% occurring only once. This specimen comes from a study of T cell repertoires in cytomegalovirus infection. Turning to the study itself: Recently identified HLA-C-restricted CMV epitopes were among the peptides used. Both CMV infection and a matching HLA type were indicated by public TCR beta signatures.

Regarding the study as a whole: Summed frequency of shared TCR beta families picked out CMV carriers who also had the relevant HLA. Predominance within the ex vivo response was attributable to HLA-C-restricted CMV-specific TCR beta clonotypes.

The CDR3 runs 17 residues. Germline CDR1 SGHVS, CDR2 FNYEAQ. Trimming removed 1 base from V and 5 bases from J; junction bases left unmatched: 7. The receptor was isolated from a human donor in good health (CMV status not recorded). Some clones in this sample may be carry-over from other donors' samples. The chain links TRBV7-6 to TRBJ2-2; 10 bases are a match to TRBD1. The material was CD8+ T cells from cultured PBMCs, obtained from culture after CMV antigen stimulation. The CDR3 here is CASSLGVGQGYTGELFF. CDR3 bases: TGTGCCAGCAGCTTAGGCGTGGGACAGGGGTATACCGGGGAGCTGTTTTTT.